This T cell receptor beta chain originates from a study of blood T cell repertoires in COVID-19. Study in general: The cDNA or gDNA used as material had been derived from T cells, B-cell-depleted T cells, or PBMCs.

Germline V CDR1 and CDR2: ENHRY, SYGVKD. Trimming removed 2 bases from V and 5 bases from J, with 12 bases in between. The CDR3 has 14 amino acids. The repertoire was sequenced with immunoSEQ multiplex PCR; TCRdb's copy has only in-frame clones and lacks some. The data show a few hundred thousand clones, 86% seen once. The genes are TRBV10-3 and TRBJ1-1; no clear D gene. Sequenced input: peripheral blood. The source of this sequence is a woman aged 45-59 years with acute or convalescent COVID-19. DNA of the CDR3: TGTGCCATCAGTGAGCGAGAGCCGAGGACTGAAGCTTTCTTT. It is translated as CAISEREPRTEAFF.